This T cell receptor beta chain was captured in a study of human T cells and chemical hapten exposure. TCRdb fed the RACE reads into MiXCR, producing one record per CDR3 protein. Of just under 65,000 distinct CDR3 sequences listed, approximately 9.9% were seen once; the top ten hold more than 2%. This CDR3 region has 12 residues. The V and J ends lost 6 bases and 2 bases respectively, with 8 bases between them. The germline V gene has CDR1 SQVTM and CDR2 ANQGSEA. Time point denoted: patch test 3, about 24 weeks after DPC sensitization. The treatment: therapeutic diphenylcyclopropenone sensitization with weekly scalp DPC. This clonotype appeared many times.

The V and J genes are TRBV29-1 and TRBJ1-5; D ambiguous. Sequenced material: whole blood, taken in connection with sensitization to the hapten diphenylcyclopropenone (DPC). This sequence originates from a woman aged 25-40 years with alopecia areata. Some clones in this sample may be carry-over from other donors' samples. DNA of the CDR3: TGCAGCGTAGCAACAGGCAATCAGCCCCAGCATTTT. Translated, it gives CSVATGNQPQHF.